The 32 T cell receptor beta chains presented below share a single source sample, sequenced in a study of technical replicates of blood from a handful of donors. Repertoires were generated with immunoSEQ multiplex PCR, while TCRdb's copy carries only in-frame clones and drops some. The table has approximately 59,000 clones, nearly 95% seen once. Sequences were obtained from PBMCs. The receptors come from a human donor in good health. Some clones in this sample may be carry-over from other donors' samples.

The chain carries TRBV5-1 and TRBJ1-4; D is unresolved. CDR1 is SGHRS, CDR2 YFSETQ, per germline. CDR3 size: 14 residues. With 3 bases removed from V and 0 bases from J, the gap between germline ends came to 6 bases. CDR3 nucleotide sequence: TGCGCCAGCAGCTCCACAACAACTAATGAAAAACTGTTTTTT. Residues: CASSSTTTNEKLFF.

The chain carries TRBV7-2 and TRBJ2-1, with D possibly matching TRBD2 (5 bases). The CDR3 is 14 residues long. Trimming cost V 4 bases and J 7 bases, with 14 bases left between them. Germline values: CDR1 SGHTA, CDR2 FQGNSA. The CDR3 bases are TGTGCCAGCAGCTACCAAAGTACGGGAAATGAGCAGTTCTTC. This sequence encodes CASSYQSTGNEQFF.

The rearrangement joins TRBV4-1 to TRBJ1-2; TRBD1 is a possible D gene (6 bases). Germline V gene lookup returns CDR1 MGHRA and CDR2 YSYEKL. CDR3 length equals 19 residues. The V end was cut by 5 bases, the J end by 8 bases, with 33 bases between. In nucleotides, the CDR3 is TGCGCCAGCAGCACTCACGTACCTTCCCAAAGGTGGCAGGGGAGCGGCTACACCTTC. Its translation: CASSTHVPSQRWQGSGYTF.

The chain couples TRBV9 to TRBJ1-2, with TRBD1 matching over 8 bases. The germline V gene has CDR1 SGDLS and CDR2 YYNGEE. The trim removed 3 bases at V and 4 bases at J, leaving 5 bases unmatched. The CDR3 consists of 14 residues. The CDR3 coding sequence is TGTGCCAGCAGCGATAAACAGGGGGGCTATGGCTACACCTTC. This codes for CASSDKQGGYGYTF. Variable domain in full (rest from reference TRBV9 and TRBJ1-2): DSGVTQTPKHLITATGQRVTLRCSPRSGDLSVYWYQQSLDQGLQFLIQYYNGEERAKGNILERFSAQQFPDLHSELNLSSLELGDSALYFCASSDKQGGYGYTFGSGTRLTVV.

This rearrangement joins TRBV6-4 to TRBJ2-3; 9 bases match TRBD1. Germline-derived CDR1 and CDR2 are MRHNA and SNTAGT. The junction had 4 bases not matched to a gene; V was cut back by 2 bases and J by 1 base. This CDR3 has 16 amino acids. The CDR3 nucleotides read TGTGCCAGCAGTGACGAGAGGACAGGGGGCACAGATACGCAGTATTTT. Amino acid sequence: CASSDERTGGTDTQYF.

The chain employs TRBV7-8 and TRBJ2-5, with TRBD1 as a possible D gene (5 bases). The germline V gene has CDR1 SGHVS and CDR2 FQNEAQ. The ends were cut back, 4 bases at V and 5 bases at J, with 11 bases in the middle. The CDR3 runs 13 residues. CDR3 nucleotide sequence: TGTGCCAGCAGCTCAACAGGCACCGAGACCCAGTACTTC. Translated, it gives CASSSTGTETQYF.

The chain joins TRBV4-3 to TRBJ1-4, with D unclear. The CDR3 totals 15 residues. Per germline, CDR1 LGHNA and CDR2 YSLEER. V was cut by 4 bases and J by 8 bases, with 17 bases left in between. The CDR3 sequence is CASSPGEGIGEKLFF. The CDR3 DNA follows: TGCGCCAGCAGCCCAGGAGAGGGAATAGGGGAAAAACTGTTTTTT.

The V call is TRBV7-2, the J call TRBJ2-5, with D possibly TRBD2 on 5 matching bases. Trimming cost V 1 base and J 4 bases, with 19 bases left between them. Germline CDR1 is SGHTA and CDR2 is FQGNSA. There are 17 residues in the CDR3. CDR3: CASSLGGSGLDRETQYF. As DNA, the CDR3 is TGTGCCAGCAGCTTAGGAGGGTCGGGGTTAGATCGAGAGACCCAGTACTTC.

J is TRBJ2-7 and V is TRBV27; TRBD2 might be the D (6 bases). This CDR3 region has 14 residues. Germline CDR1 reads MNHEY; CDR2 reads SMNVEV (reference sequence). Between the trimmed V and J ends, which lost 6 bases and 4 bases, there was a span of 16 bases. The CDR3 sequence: CASRPRLAGYEQYF. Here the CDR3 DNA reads TGTGCCAGCAGGCCCCGACTGGCGGGGTACGAGCAGTACTTC.

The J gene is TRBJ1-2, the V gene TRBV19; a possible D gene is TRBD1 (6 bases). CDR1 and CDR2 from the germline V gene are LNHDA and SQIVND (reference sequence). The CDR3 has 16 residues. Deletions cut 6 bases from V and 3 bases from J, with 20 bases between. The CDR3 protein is CASSPRGTVGDYGYTF. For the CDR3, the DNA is TGTGCCAGTAGCCCAAGGGGGACGGTTGGGGACTATGGCTACACCTTC.

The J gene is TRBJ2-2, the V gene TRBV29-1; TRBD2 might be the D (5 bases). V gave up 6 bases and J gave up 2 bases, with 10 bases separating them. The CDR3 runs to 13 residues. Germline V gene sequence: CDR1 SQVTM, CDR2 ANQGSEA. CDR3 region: CSVHSENTGELFF. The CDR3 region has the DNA TGCAGCGTGCATAGCGAAAACACCGGGGAGCTGTTTTTT.

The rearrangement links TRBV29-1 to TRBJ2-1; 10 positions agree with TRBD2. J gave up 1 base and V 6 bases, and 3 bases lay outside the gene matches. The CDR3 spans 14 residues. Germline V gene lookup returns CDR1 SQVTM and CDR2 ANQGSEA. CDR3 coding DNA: TGCAGCGTCGGGGGACTAGCGTCCTACAATGAGCAGTTCTTC. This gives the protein CSVGGLASYNEQFF.

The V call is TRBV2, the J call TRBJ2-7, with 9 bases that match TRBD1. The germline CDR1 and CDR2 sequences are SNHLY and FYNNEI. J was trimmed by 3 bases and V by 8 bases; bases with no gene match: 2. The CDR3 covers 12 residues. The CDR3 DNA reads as TGTGCCAGCGAGACAGGGGGCTACGAGCAGTACTTC. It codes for CASETGGYEQYF.

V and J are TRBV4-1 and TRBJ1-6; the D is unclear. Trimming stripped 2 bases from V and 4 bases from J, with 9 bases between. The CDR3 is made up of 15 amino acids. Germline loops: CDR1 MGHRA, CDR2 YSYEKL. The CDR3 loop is CASSQPGVYNSPLHF. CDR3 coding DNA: TGCGCCAGCAGCCAACCCGGGGTTTATAATTCACCCCTCCACTTT.

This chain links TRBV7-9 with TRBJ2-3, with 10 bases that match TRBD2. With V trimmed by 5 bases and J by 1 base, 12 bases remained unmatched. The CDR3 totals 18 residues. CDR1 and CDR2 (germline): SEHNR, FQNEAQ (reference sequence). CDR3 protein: CASSPEERGGSGTDTQYF. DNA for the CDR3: TGTGCCAGCAGCCCGGAGGAGCGGGGGGGCTCGGGCACAGATACGCAGTATTTT.

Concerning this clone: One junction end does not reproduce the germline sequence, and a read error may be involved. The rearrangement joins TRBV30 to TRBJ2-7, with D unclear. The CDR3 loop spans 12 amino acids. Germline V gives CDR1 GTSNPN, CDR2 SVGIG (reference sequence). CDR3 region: CAWSDSSNEQYF. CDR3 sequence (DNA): TGTGCCTGGAGTGACTCCTCCAACGAGCAGTACTTC.

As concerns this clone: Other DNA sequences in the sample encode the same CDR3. CDR3 amino acids: CASSRDSQETQYF. The CDR3 DNA sequence: TGCGCCAGCAGCAGGGACAGTCAAGAGACCCAGTACTTC. The gene calls are TRBV5-1 and TRBJ2-5; 7 bases agree with TRBD1. CDR1 is SGHRS and CDR2 is YFSETQ in the germline V gene. J was trimmed by 2 bases and V by 4 bases; bases with no gene match: 2. This CDR3 comprises 13 residues.

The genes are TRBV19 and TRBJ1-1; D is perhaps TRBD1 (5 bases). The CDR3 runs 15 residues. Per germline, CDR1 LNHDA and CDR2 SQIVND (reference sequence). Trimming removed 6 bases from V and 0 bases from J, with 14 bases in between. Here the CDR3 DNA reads TGTGCCAGTAGGAGGACCTGGGGCCTGAACACTGAAGCTTTCTTT. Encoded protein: CASRRTWGLNTEAFF.

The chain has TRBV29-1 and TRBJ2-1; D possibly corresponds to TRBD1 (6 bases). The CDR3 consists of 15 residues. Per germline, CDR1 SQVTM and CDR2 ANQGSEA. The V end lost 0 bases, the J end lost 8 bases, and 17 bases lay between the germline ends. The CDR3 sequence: CSVEDERQGTDEQFF. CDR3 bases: TGCAGCGTTGAAGATGAGAGGCAGGGGACGGATGAGCAGTTCTTC.

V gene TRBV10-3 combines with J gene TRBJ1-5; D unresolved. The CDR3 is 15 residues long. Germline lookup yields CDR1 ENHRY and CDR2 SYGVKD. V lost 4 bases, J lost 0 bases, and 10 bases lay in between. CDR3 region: CAISVGGNSNQPQHF. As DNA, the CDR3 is TGTGCCATCAGTGTAGGAGGGAATAGCAATCAGCCCCAGCATTTT.

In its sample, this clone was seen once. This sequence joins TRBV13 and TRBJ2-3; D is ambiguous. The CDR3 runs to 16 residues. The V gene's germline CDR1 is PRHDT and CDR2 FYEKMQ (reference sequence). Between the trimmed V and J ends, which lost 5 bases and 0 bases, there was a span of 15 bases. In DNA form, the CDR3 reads TGTGCCAGCAGCCCGAGAAGAGTTAGTAGCACAGATACGCAGTATTTT. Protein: CASSPRRVSSTDTQYF.

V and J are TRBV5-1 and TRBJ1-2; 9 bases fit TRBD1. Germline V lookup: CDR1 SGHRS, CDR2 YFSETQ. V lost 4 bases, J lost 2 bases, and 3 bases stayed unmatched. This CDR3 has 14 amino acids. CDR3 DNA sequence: TGCGCCAGCAGCACCGACAGGGGGAACTATGGCTACACCTTC. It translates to CASSTDRGNYGYTF.

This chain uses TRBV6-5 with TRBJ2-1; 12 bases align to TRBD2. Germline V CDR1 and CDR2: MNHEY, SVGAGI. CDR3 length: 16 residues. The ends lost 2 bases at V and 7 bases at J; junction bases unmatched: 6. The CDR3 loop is CASSYASGGARNEQFF. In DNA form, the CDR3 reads TGTGCCAGCAGTTACGCTAGCGGGGGGGCGAGGAATGAGCAGTTCTTC.

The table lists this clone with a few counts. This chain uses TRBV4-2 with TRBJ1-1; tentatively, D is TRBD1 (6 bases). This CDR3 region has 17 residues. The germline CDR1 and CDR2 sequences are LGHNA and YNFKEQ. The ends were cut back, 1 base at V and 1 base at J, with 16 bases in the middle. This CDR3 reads CASSQASGGRTNTEAFF. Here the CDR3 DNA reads TGTGCCAGCAGCCAAGCTTCGGGGGGCAGGACGAACACTGAAGCTTTCTTT.

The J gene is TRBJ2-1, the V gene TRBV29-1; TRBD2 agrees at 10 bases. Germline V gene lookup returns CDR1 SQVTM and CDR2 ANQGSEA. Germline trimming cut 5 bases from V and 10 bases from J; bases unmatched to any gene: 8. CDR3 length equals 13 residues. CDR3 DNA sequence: TGCAGCGTTCTCCTAGCGGGAGCGGGGGAGCAGTTCTTC. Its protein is CSVLLAGAGEQFF.

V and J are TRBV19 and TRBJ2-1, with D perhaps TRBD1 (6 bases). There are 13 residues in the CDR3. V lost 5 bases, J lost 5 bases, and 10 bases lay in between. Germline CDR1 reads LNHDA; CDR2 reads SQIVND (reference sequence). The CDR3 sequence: CASSVGQHNEQFF. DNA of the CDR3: TGTGCCAGTAGTGTTGGACAGCACAATGAGCAGTTCTTC.

The CDR3 is CASSATGGRNTIYF. In DNA form, the CDR3 reads TGTGCCAGCAGCGCGACAGGGGGGAGAAACACCATATATTTT. The chain combines TRBV7-6 with TRBJ1-3; 9 bases are shared with TRBD1. CDR1 SGHVS and CDR2 FNYEAQ come from the germline V gene. V shed 5 bases, J shed 5 bases, and the junction held 4 bases outside the gene matches. The CDR3 runs 14 residues.

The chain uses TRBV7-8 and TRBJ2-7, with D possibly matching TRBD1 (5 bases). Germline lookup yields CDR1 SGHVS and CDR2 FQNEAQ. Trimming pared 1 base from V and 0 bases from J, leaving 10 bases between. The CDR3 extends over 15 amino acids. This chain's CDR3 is CASSLVAGISYEQYF. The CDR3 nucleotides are TGTGCCAGCAGCTTAGTAGCAGGGATCTCCTACGAGCAGTACTTC.

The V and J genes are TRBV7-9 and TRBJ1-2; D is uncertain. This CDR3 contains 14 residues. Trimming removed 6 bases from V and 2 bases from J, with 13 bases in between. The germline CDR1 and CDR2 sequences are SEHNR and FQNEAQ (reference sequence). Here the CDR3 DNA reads TGTGCCAGCAGTCTTACTGAGGCAAACTATGGCTACACCTTC. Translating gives CASSLTEANYGYTF.

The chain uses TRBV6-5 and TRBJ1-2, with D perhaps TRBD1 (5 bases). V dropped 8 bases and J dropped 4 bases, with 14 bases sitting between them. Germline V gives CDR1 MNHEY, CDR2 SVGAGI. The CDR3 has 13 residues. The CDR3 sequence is CASAPPQGYGYTF. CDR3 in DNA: TGTGCCAGCGCCCCCCCTCAGGGCTATGGCTACACCTTC.

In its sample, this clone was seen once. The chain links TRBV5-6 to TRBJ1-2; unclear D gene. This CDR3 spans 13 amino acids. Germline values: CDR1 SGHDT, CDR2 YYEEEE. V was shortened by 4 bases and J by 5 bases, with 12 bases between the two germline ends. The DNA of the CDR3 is TGTGCCAGCAGCCCCCTCGGCGGATATGGCTACACCTTC. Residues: CASSPLGGYGYTF.

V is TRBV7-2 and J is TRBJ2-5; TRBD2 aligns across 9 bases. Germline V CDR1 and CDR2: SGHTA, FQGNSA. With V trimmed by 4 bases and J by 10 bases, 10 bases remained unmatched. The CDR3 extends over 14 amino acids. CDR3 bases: TGTGCCAGCAGCTCAGGGACTAGCCCGTGGGGCCAGTACTTC. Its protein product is CASSSGTSPWGQYF.